This TCR beta chain was documented in a study of T cell changes during pregnancy in multiple sclerosis. Libraries were prepared by immunoSEQ multiplex PCR; TCRdb keeps only in-frame clonotypes and omits some of them. The data hold approximately 70,000 clones, with over 85% observed a single time. The V and J ends lost 1 base and 3 bases respectively, with 15 bases between them. Germline CDR1 LNHDA, CDR2 SQIVND (reference sequence). The length of the CDR3 is 16 residues. This TCR derives from a female donor with multiple sclerosis, enrolled in a pregnancy study. The V call is TRBV19, the J call TRBJ1-1; no firm D call. The specimen was CD4+ T cells from peripheral blood mononuclear cells, collected after pregnancy. CDR3 region: CASSIVDGIGYTEAFF. In DNA, the CDR3 is TGTGCCAGTAGTATAGTTGACGGGATCGGGTACACTGAAGCTTTCTTT.